These T cell receptor beta chains were read from a single sample in a study of cytomegalovirus exposure and HLA in healthy donors. Assay used: immunoSEQ multiplex PCR; TCRdb lists only in-frame clones, some missing. The sample includes under 200,000 clones, roughly 81% of them seen just once. Sequencing input: PBMCs. Receptors were obtained from a woman aged 50 to 60 in good health and CMV-seronegative. Each CDR3 is given with its conserved first and last residue. The D gene is left open where the match is weak. Clone size, where shown, is once, few, many, or a class for clones that have expanded.

.	TRBV15	.	TRBJ2-5	CATSRVGGGRETQYF	TGTGCCACCAGCAGAGTAGGGGGGGGGCGAGAGACCCAGTACTTC
.	TRBV9	.	TRBJ2-6	CASSVGSGGANVLTF	TGTGCCAGCAGCGTAGGCTCGGGGGGGGCCAACGTCCTGACTTTC
TRBD1	TRBV2	.	TRBJ2-7	CASSDRDRTFGYEQYF	TGTGCCAGCAGTGATAGGGACAGGACGTTTGGCTACGAGCAGTACTTC
TRBD2	TRBV11-3	.	TRBJ2-1	CASTPSRSGRSNEQFF	TGTGCCAGCACCCCATCCAGGAGCGGGAGATCCAATGAGCAGTTCTTC
TRBD1	TRBV2	few	TRBJ1-1	CASSFTGEVAFF	TGTGCCAGCAGTTTCACAGGGGAAGTAGCTTTCTTT
.	TRBV7-3	.	TRBJ2-1	CASSGAPSSYNEQFF	TGTGCCAGCAGTGGTGCCCCGAGCTCCTACAATGAGCAGTTCTTC
.	TRBV29-1	once	TRBJ2-2	CSVDRGGNTGELFF	TGCAGCGTTGACAGGGGCGGAAACACCGGGGAGCTGTTTTTT
TRBD1	TRBV19	once	TRBJ1-1	CASSIPRQGRNTEAFF	TGTGCCAGTAGTATACCGCGACAGGGTAGGAACACTGAAGCTTTCTTT
.	TRBV30	.	TRBJ2-1	CAWKGDWEGQFF	TGTGCCTGGAAGGGGGATTGGGAGGGGCAGTTCTTC
.	TRBV5-1	.	TRBJ2-3	CASSLASGRADTQYF	TGCGCCAGCAGCTTGGCCAGCGGAAGGGCAGATACGCAGTATTTT
.	TRBV5-1	.	TRBJ1-2	CASSLVTGSEDYGYTF	TGCGCCAGCAGCTTGGTTACAGGGTCAGAAGACTATGGCTACACCTTC
TRBD2	TRBV9	.	TRBJ2-1	CASSLSGGYNEQFF	TGTGCCAGCAGCTTATCGGGGGGCTACAATGAGCAGTTCTTC
TRBD1	TRBV5-6	.	TRBJ1-2	CASSGGQGVYGYTF	TGTGCCAGCAGCGGGGGACAGGGGGTCTATGGCTACACCTTC
.	TRBV10-3	.	TRBJ2-3	CAIGLGIQAGDTQYF	TGTGCCATCGGGTTAGGGATCCAAGCGGGAGATACGCAGTATTTT
.	TRBV28	.	TRBJ1-1	CASSFPISVSEAFF	TGTGCCAGCAGTTTTCCTATTTCCGTCTCTGAAGCTTTCTTT
TRBD2	TRBV15	.	TRBJ2-3	CATSIGGRAFTDTQYF	TGTGCCACCAGCATTGGCGGGAGGGCCTTTACAGATACGCAGTATTTT
TRBD1	TRBV6-1	.	TRBJ1-6	CASSDLRGRDSPLHF	TGTGCCAGCAGTGACCTCAGGGGGCGAGATTCACCCCTCCACTTT
TRBD1	TRBV27	.	TRBJ1-2	CASSSNPGQGARFGYTF	TGTGCCAGCAGTTCGAATCCGGGACAGGGGGCGCGGTTTGGCTACACCTTC
.	TRBV11-1	.	TRBJ1-2	CASSFTGVDNYGYTF	TGTGCCAGCAGCTTCACGGGGGTAGATAACTATGGCTACACCTTC
.	TRBV27	.	TRBJ1-2	CASSSVGQSYGYTF	TGTGCCAGCAGTTCAGTCGGACAGTCCTATGGCTACACCTTC
.	TRBV5-1	.	TRBJ2-7	CASSLSPVDYEQYF	TGCGCCAGCAGCTTGTCCCCGGTAGACTACGAGCAGTACTTC
TRBD1	TRBV29-1	.	TRBJ1-2	CSASGQGHGYTF	TGCAGCGCCTCGGGACAGGGTCATGGCTACACCTTC
.	TRBV7-2	.	TRBJ1-2	CASSLAGQYYGYTF	TGTGCCAGCAGCTTAGCGGGACAATACTATGGCTACACCTTC
TRBD2	TRBV9	.	TRBJ2-3	CASSPKLAGTDTQYF	TGTGCCAGCAGCCCCAAACTAGCGGGGACAGATACGCAGTATTTT
.	TRBV5-1	.	TRBJ2-7	CASSLQGGSGNAYEQYF	TGCGCCAGCAGCTTGCAAGGAGGGTCAGGGAACGCCTACGAGCAGTACTTC
TRBD1	TRBV9	.	TRBJ2-6	CASSVGDRGLGANVLTF	TGTGCCAGCAGCGTCGGGGACAGGGGGCTTGGGGCCAACGTCCTGACTTTC
TRBD2	TRBV5-1	.	TRBJ2-1	CASSAGGNNEQFF	TGCGCCAGCAGTGCGGGGGGGAACAATGAGCAGTTCTTC
TRBD1	TRBV28	few	TRBJ1-2	CASSFARQGLVGYTF	TGTGCCAGCAGTTTCGCGCGACAGGGTTTAGTTGGCTACACCTTC
TRBD2	TRBV5-4	.	TRBJ2-3	CASSSGLAGGDTQYF	TGTGCCAGCAGCTCCGGACTAGCGGGGGGAGATACGCAGTATTTT
.	TRBV18	.	TRBJ1-1	CASSPLAEVEAFF	TGTGCCAGCTCACCACTGGCAGAAGTGGAAGCTTTCTTT
.	TRBV4-3	.	TRBJ2-1	CASSQRALGGPDYEQFF	TGCGCCAGCAGCCAACGCGCCCTCGGGGGGCCGGACTATGAGCAGTTCTTC
TRBD1	TRBV7-2	.	TRBJ1-5	CASSPDRGNNQPQHF	TGTGCCAGCAGCCCAGACAGGGGGAACAATCAGCCCCAGCATTTT
.	TRBV11-2	few	TRBJ1-4	CASSPQGNEKLFF	TGTGCCAGCAGCCCCCAGGGTAATGAAAAACTGTTTTTT
.	TRBV28	.	TRBJ2-7	CASSSSPTYEQYF	TGTGCCAGCAGTTCTAGTCCAACCTACGAGCAGTACTTC
.	TRBV4-3	few	TRBJ2-1	CASSQDRGGGRNEQFF	TGCGCCAGCAGCCAAGACAGGGGAGGGGGAAGGAATGAGCAGTTCTTC
.	TRBV27	.	TRBJ2-2	CASSPRGGFTSTGELFF	TGTGCCAGCAGTCCCCGAGGAGGCTTTACCAGCACCGGGGAGCTGTTTTTT
TRBD2	TRBV7-7	.	TRBJ2-1	CASSLLAGINEQFF	TGTGCCAGCAGCCTATTAGCGGGTATCAATGAGCAGTTCTTC
.	TRBV30	.	TRBJ1-4	CAWSVHGNEKLFF	TGTGCCTGGAGTGTTCACGGGAATGAAAAACTGTTTTTT
.	TRBV9	.	TRBJ2-5	CASSVESGQETQYF	TGTGCCAGCAGCGTAGAAAGCGGGCAAGAGACCCAGTACTTC
TRBD1	TRBV9	.	TRBJ2-3	CASSARGHVTDTQYF	TGTGCCAGCAGCGCCAGGGGGCATGTCACAGATACGCAGTATTTT
TRBD1	TRBV6-1	.	TRBJ2-7	CASSVTGETYEQYF	TGTGCCAGCAGCGTGACAGGGGAAACCTACGAGCAGTACTTC
TRBD2	TRBV13	once	TRBJ2-5	CASSLGLAGVETQYF	TGTGCCAGCAGCTTAGGACTAGCGGGGGTAGAGACCCAGTACTTC
.	TRBV11-2	.	TRBJ2-5	CASSSTGGALETQYF	TGTGCCAGCAGCTCAACCGGGGGAGCCTTAGAGACCCAGTACTTC
TRBD1	TRBV11-3	.	TRBJ2-7	CASSLGTGAYEQYF	TGTGCCAGCAGCCTCGGGACAGGGGCCTACGAGCAGTACTTC
TRBD1	TRBV6-5	.	TRBJ2-1	CASSYSRTGGNEQFF	TGTGCCAGCAGTTACTCGAGGACAGGGGGGAATGAGCAGTTCTTC
TRBD2	TRBV27	.	TRBJ2-3	CASSLSASGADTQYF	TGTGCCAGCAGTTTATCGGCTAGCGGTGCAGATACGCAGTATTTT
TRBD2	TRBV7-2	.	TRBJ2-1	CASSLGRLAGDYEQFF	TGTGCCAGCAGTTTAGGACGGCTAGCGGGAGACTATGAGCAGTTCTTC
TRBD1	TRBV11-2	once	TRBJ1-4	CASGIGTGHEKLFF	TGTGCCAGCGGGATCGGGACAGGGCATGAAAAACTGTTTTTT
TRBD2	TRBV15	.	TRBJ2-1	CATSTLRLAENNEQFF	TGTGCCACCAGCACCCTAAGACTAGCGGAGAACAATGAGCAGTTCTTC
.	TRBV29-1	.	TRBJ2-3	CSAKVRGASTDTQYF	TGCAGCGCCAAAGTCCGGGGGGCAAGTACAGATACGCAGTATTTT
.	TRBV9	.	TRBJ2-7	CASSVDTRGGEQYF	TGTGCCAGCAGCGTAGATACGCGAGGGGGCGAGCAGTACTTC
.	TRBV6-1	.	TRBJ1-2	CASILGWARAHGYTF	TGTGCCAGCATCCTCGGTTGGGCCCGTGCCCATGGCTACACCTTC
.	TRBV25-1	.	TRBJ2-5	CASSEPGLMKETQYF	TGTGCCAGCAGTGAACCGGGACTGATGAAAGAGACCCAGTACTTC
.	TRBV29-1	.	TRBJ1-1	CSVKGSGGNAFF	TGCAGCGTTAAGGGCTCTGGGGGGAATGCTTTCTTT
.	TRBV7-2	.	TRBJ1-6	CASSLTGNNSPLHF	TGTGCCAGCAGCTTAACAGGGAATAATTCACCCCTCCACTTT
.	TRBV6-5	.	TRBJ1-1	CASSERSTEAFF	TGTGCCAGCAGTGAAAGGAGCACTGAAGCTTTCTTT
.	TRBV2	.	TRBJ1-1	CASSEAAGKVRSTEAFF	TGTGCCAGCAGTGAAGCAGCAGGGAAGGTGAGAAGTACTGAAGCTTTCTTT